The clone carrying this T cell receptor (beta chain) turned up a few times. Its antigen remains unknown. The junction departs from germline at one end; a sequencing error may be responsible. Germline V gene lookup returns CDR1 LGHNA and CDR2 YNFKEQ. The CDR3 sequence is 13 residues long. Vbeta (60) and Jbeta (13) primers were used in the PCR. Assay: immunoSEQ multiplex PCR; the TCRdb copy retains only in-frame clones and omits some. The sample carries some 150,000 clones, 60% to 85% recorded once. This record comes from a study of cytomegalovirus exposure and HLA in healthy donors. The overall study: Of about 390 genotyped donors, 81% grouped in the Caucasian-associated ancestry cluster.

Study findings and constraints: Several top significant clusters appeared, in a later analysis, to be linked to common viral pathogens.

V is TRBV4-2 and J is TRBJ2-5, with D possibly matching TRBD2 (6 bases). The sequenced sample was PBMCs. The origin of this receptor is a man aged 45 to 65 in good health and CMV-seropositive. DNA of the CDR3: TGTGCCAGCAGCAAAGAACGGGGGGAGACCCAGTACTTC. Its protein product is CASSKERGETQYF.